The text below deals with one TCR beta chain. Profiling relied on immunoSEQ multiplex PCR, and the TCRdb table lists in-frame clones only, not all of them. Altogether 85,000 to 130,000 clones are present, 91% being singletons, with the ten largest covering about 1%. The source of the sample is a study of blood T cell repertoires in COVID-19. This TCR was recovered from a man aged 55 to 70 with acute or convalescent COVID-19. The sequencing input was peripheral blood.

CDR3 sequence (DNA): TGTGCCAGCAGTTTTTTAGCGGGCACAGATACGCAGTATTTT. Protein sequence: CASSFLAGTDTQYF. The genes are TRBV28 and TRBJ2-3; TRBD2 is a possible D gene (6 bases). This CDR3 has 14 amino acids. CDR1 and CDR2 from the germline V gene are MDHEN and SYDVKM. Trimming removed 3 bases from V and 1 base from J, with 8 bases in between.